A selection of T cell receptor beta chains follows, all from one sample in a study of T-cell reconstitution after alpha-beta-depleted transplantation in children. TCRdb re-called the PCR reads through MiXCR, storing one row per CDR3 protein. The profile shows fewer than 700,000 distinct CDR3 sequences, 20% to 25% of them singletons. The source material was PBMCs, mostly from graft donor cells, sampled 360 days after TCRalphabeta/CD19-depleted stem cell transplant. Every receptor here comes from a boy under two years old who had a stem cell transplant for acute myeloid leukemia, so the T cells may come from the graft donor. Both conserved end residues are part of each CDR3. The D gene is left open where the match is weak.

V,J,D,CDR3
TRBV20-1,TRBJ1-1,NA,CSARGNGTEAFF
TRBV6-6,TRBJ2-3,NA,CASRGGSTDTQYF
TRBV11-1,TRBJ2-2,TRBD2,CASSHTFGLAGHTGELFF
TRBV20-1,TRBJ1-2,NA,CSALLEGQRAYGYTF
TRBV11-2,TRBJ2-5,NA,CASSSGEAGPNQETQYF
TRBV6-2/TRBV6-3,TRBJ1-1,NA,CASSYSGGLGGTEAFF
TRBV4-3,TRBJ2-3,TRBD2,CASSQSLAGHTDTQYF
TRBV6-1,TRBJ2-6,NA,CASSPRGPGANVLTF
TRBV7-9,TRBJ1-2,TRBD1,CASSLDETGLGYTF
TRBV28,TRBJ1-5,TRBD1,CASSPSGTVNQPQHF
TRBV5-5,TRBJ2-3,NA,CASSLRSGPSTDTQYF
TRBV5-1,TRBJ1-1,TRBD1,CASSGTTGGAGDTEAFF
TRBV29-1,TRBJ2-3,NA,CSVVGAAAGTQYF
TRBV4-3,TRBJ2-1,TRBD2,CASSQLAGGLNEQFF
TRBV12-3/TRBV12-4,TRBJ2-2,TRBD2,CASSSPSWRGRLDTGELFF
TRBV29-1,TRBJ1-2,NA,CSAEGVGYGYTF
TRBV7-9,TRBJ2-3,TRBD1,CASSLPRGTDTQYF
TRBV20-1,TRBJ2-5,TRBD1,CSATDRFVSETQYF
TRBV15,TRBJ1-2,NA,CATSQIGQNYGYTF
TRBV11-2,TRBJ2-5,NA,CASSLGAAKTQYF
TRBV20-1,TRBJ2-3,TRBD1,CSARDGDRGTDTQYF
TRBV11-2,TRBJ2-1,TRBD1,CASSLGDSNANEQFF
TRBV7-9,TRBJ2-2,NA,CASSLTTTGELFF
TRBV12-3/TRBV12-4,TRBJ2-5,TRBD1,CASSLPRTGIETQYF
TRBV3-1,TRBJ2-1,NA,CASSQDTGEQFF
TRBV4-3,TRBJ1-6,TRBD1,CASSQGGTGVGSPLHF
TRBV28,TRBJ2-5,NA,CASSLPWETQYF
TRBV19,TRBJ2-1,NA,CASSPAANTYNEQFF
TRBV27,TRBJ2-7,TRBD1,CASSFFGTGNYEQYF
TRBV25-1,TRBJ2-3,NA,CASSVVPDTQYF
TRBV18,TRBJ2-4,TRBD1,CASSPRTGGSLVAKNIQYF
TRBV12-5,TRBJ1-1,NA,CASERVRDTEAFF
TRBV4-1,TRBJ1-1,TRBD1,CASSLHRGVMNTEAFF
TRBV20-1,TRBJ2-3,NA,CSASAPWGSTDTQYF
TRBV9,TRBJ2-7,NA,CASSLLRDDFYEQYF
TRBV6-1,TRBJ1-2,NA,CASSPTENGRAGYTF
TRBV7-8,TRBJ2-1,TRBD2,CASSTGLAGDYNEQFF
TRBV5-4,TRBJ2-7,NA,CASSFPGSEQYF
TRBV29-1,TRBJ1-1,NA,CSVAGIMNTEAFF
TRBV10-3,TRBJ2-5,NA,CATEGRQSQGETQYF
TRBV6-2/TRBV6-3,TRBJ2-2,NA,CASSYGRANTGELFF
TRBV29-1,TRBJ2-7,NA,CSVEGRGGYEQYF
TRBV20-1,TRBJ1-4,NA,CSARGTENEKLFF
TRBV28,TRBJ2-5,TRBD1,CASSPWTGGQETQYF
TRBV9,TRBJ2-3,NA,CASSVVEGGFTDTQYF